Many counts were recorded for the clone carrying this T cell receptor beta chain. The target antigen is unknown. The data were taken from a study of identical twins. Study-wide results and limits: Researchers reported weaker excess twin sharing in beta out-of-frame sequences.

TCRdb re-analysed the 5' RACE reads in MiXCR, keeping a single row per CDR3 protein. The data hold more than 650,000 distinct CDR3 sequences, with around 6% observed a single time. CDR1 is SEHNR, CDR2 FQNEAQ, per germline (reference sequence). The CDR3 sequence is 12 residues long. Sequencing was carried out using naive T cells sorted from blood. This chain uses TRBV7-9 with TRBJ2-7; D assignment may be TRBD1 or TRBD2 (5 bases each). This sequence was found in a man younger than 35 in good health. The DNA for the CDR3 is TGTGCAGTAGGGGACGGAACCTACGAGCAGTACTTC. Translated, it gives CAVGDGTYEQYF.